The next 30 T cell receptor beta chains were all read from a single sample in a study of a mutant IDH1 vaccine in newly diagnosed glioma. Method: immunoSEQ multiplex PCR; TCRdb's copy keeps in-frame clones and lacks some. The data contain over 15,000 clones, roughly 96% of them singletons. The sample's time point: baseline, week 1 (first vaccination visit). The treatment was: pre-vaccination baseline after standard-of-care therapy. The sample was peripheral blood mononuclear cells (PBMCs), taken from a glioma patient treated with radiotherapy, temozolomide or both. The receptor source for this set is a woman aged 18-29 years with glioma. Some clones in this sample may be carry-over from other donors' samples.

This clone was seen once. V gene TRBV10-3 combines with J gene TRBJ1-1, with 7 bases that match TRBD1. This CDR3 has 13 amino acids. J was trimmed by 10 bases and V by 2 bases; bases with no gene match: 7. Germline CDR1 and CDR2: ENHRY and SYGVKD. The CDR3 sequence is CAISEDQGGRAFF. DNA for the CDR3: TGTGCCATCAGTGAGGATCAGGGGGGGAGAGCTTTCTTT.

The V gene is TRBV18, the J gene TRBJ2-2; D uncertain. Trimming cost V 4 bases and J 6 bases, with 9 bases left between them. The CDR3 sequence is 13 residues long. Germline CDR1 is KGHSH and CDR2 is LQKENI. CDR3 loop: CASSLFGSGELFF. CDR3 coding DNA: TGTGCCAGCTCACTCTTCGGGTCCGGGGAGCTGTTTTTT.

This chain connects TRBV7-9 to TRBJ1-2; the match to TRBD1 covers 7 bases. The CDR3 runs 16 residues. Germline loops: CDR1 SEHNR, CDR2 FQNEAQ (reference sequence). J lost 4 bases, V lost 4 bases, and 12 bases had no gene match. The CDR3 coding sequence is TGTGCCAGCAGCTCAGGGGGTAGGGGGCCGGGCTATGGCTACACCTTC. Its protein is CASSSGGRGPGYGYTF.

The V and J genes are TRBV9 and TRBJ2-7; D tentatively reads TRBD1 or TRBD2 (5 bases each). The CDR3 is made up of 14 amino acids. Trimming left V 0 bases short and J 2 bases short, with 9 bases between. The germline V gene has CDR1 SGDLS and CDR2 YYNGEE. The CDR3 is CASSVGDGPYEQYF. The DNA for the CDR3 is TGTGCCAGCAGCGTAGGGGACGGACCCTACGAGCAGTACTTC.

The rearrangement uses TRBV6-5 and TRBJ2-1; perhaps TRBD2 as D (7 bases). V was clipped by 6 bases and J by 7 bases, with 16 bases between them. CDR3 length: 14 amino acids. CDR1 MNHEY and CDR2 SVGAGI come from the germline V gene. In DNA, the CDR3 is TGTGCCAGCAGCGACAGGACTAGGGTTAATGAGCAGTTCTTC. Protein product: CASSDRTRVNEQFF.

The chain uses TRBV9 and TRBJ2-1; 12 bases are a match to TRBD2. V lost 6 bases, J lost 9 bases, and 13 bases stayed unmatched. CDR3 length: 16 amino acids. The germline CDR1 and CDR2 sequences are SGDLS and YYNGEE. The CDR3 here is CASTLSGTSGFGEQFF. DNA for the CDR3: TGTGCCAGCACACTATCCGGGACTAGCGGGTTCGGTGAGCAGTTCTTC.

This clone was counted once. The chain employs TRBV5-6 and TRBJ1-5; D ambiguous. The CDR3 is made up of 15 amino acids. Germline V CDR1 and CDR2: SGHDT, YYEEEE. Deletions cut 3 bases from V and 7 bases from J, with 17 bases between. The CDR3 DNA reads as TGTGCCAGCAGCTCCGGGGTAACGTACGGGCAGCCCCAGCATTTT. As protein: CASSSGVTYGQPQHF.

The chain has TRBV18 and TRBJ1-3; possibly TRBD1 for D (5 bases). The germline CDR1 and CDR2 sequences are KGHSH and LQKENI. This CDR3 contains 19 residues. V gave up 0 bases and J gave up 2 bases, with 20 bases separating them. CDR3 region: CASSPPYPGPLGPGNTIYF. The CDR3 region has the DNA TGTGCCAGCTCACCACCATACCCGGGACCGTTAGGCCCTGGAAACACCATATATTTT.

This clone was detected only a few times. DNA for the CDR3: TGTGCCAGCAGGACCGCTGGCGGGAGGTCCTACAATGAGCAGTTCTTC. Its protein product is CASRTAGGRSYNEQFF. The J gene is TRBJ2-1, the V gene TRBV6-6, with 8 bases matching TRBD2. The trim removed 6 bases at V and 1 base at J, leaving 8 bases unmatched. Germline values: CDR1 MNHNY, CDR2 SVGAGI (reference sequence). CDR3 length equals 16 residues.

The chain recombines TRBV10-2 with TRBJ1-5, with TRBD1 matching 8 bases. The CDR3 consists of 17 residues. V dropped 10 bases and J dropped 2; count of bases not matched to a gene: 16. Germline CDR1 and CDR2: WSHSY and SAAADI. Written as DNA, the CDR3 is TGCGCCACTTGGGACAGGCGGATGGTGGGGGGCAATCAGCCCCAGCATTTT. Its protein is CATWDRRMVGGNQPQHF.

The chain combines TRBV28 with TRBJ2-7, with 8 bases that match TRBD1. V lost 2 bases, J lost 2 bases, and 11 bases stayed unmatched. CDR3 size: 17 residues. The germline CDR1 and CDR2 sequences are MDHEN and SYDVKM. This CDR3 reads CASSLPIDRGPTYEQYF. The CDR3, as DNA: TGTGCCAGCAGTTTACCTATCGACAGGGGACCCACCTACGAGCAGTACTTC. Full variable domain (outside the CDR3, taken from reference TRBV28 and TRBJ2-7): DVKVTQSSRYLVKRTGEKVFLECVQDMDHENMFWYRQDPGLGLRLIYFSYDVKMKEKGDIPEGYSVSREKKERFSLILESASTNQTSMYLCASSLPIDRGPTYEQYFGPGTRLTVT.

In its sample, this clone was seen once. V is TRBV19 and J is TRBJ2-7; no firm D call. The CDR3 sequence is 12 residues long. V was trimmed by 5 bases and J by 3 bases, leaving 8 bases between them. Looked up from germline, CDR1 is LNHDA and CDR2 is SQIVND (reference sequence). The CDR3 sequence: CASSPNGYEQYF. The CDR3, as DNA: TGTGCCAGTAGTCCCAACGGCTACGAGCAGTACTTC.

The gene calls are TRBV11-2 and TRBJ2-3; TRBD2 aligns across 8 bases. The junction had 12 bases not matched to a gene; V was cut back by 6 bases and J by 1 base. There are 17 residues in the CDR3. Germline CDR1 and CDR2: SGHAT and FQNNGV. CDR3 sequence (DNA): TGTGCCAGCAGTTTAATGTCCGCGGGGGGCGGCACAGATACGCAGTATTTT. It is translated as CASSLMSAGGGTDTQYF. Looking up the rest from reference TRBV11-2 and TRBJ2-3 gives the full variable domain: EAGVAQSPRYKIIEKRQSVAFWCNPISGHATLYWYQQILGQGPKLLIQFQNNGVVDDSQLPKDRFSAERLKGVDSTLKIQPAKLEDSAVYLCASSLMSAGGGTDTQYFGPGTRLTVL.

The chain couples TRBV7-6 to TRBJ1-3; D ambiguous. CDR1 and CDR2 (germline): SGHVS, FNYEAQ. V lost 8 bases and J 3 bases, leaving 14 bases between the germline ends. The length of the CDR3 is 14 residues. The CDR3 sequence is CASQDWRIGNTIYF. In DNA, the CDR3 is TGTGCCAGCCAGGACTGGAGGATTGGAAACACCATATATTTT. The whole variable domain, remainder taken from reference TRBV7-6 and TRBJ1-3, is GAGVSQSPRYKVTKRGQDVALRCDPISGHVSLYWYRQALGQGPEFLTYFNYEAQQDKSGLPNDRFSAERPEGSISTLTIQRTEQRDSAMYRCASQDWRIGNTIYFGEGSWLTVV.

The chain carries TRBV10-3 and TRBJ2-7, with 9 bases identical to TRBD1. Germline loops: CDR1 ENHRY, CDR2 SYGVKD. Losses at the gene ends were 0 bases for V and 0 bases for J; bases not matched to a gene: 6. This CDR3 contains 17 residues. The DNA of the CDR3 is TGTGCCATCAGTGAGTCAACCCGGGACAGGGTCTCCTACGAGCAGTACTTC. Translation gives CAISESTRDRVSYEQYF.

V usage is TRBV6-5 and J usage is TRBJ1-1; D call uncertain. Germline V lookup: CDR1 MNHEY, CDR2 SVGAGI. The ends were cut back, 2 bases at V and 7 bases at J, with 5 bases in the middle. The CDR3 runs to 11 residues. CDR3 in amino acids: CASSYVGEAFF. The CDR3 nucleotides are TGTGCCAGCAGTTACGTTGGTGAAGCTTTCTTT.

The chain joins TRBV5-6 to TRBJ1-3; no clear D. V lost 1 base to trimming and J lost 2 bases, with 13 bases between them. CDR1 is SGHDT and CDR2 is YYEEEE in the germline V gene. The CDR3 is 16 residues long. CDR3 DNA sequence: TGTGCCAGCAGCTTGCGGGTCGGGAGAACTGGAAACACCATATATTTT. It specifies CASSLRVGRTGNTIYF.

This clone was counted a single time. The CDR3 nucleotides are TGTGCCAGCAGCCGAGACCAAGTCGGCCAGCCCCAGCATTTT. This gives the protein CASSRDQVGQPQHF. The gene calls are TRBV11-2 and TRBJ1-5, with unresolved D. The CDR3 runs 14 residues. Looked up from germline, CDR1 is SGHAT and CDR2 is FQNNGV. Between the trimmed V and J ends, which lost 5 bases and 7 bases, there was a span of 15 bases.

The gene calls are TRBV7-2 and TRBJ2-3, with TRBD2 matching over 7 bases. J gave up 5 bases and V 5 bases, and 19 bases lay outside the gene matches. This CDR3 contains 18 residues. The V gene's germline CDR1 is SGHTA and CDR2 FQGNSA. The DNA for the CDR3 is TGTGCCAGCAGCCTTACGGCGGGCGGGAGCGGGGTTATAGATACGCAGTATTTT. Translating it yields CASSLTAGGSGVIDTQYF.

The chain employs TRBV6-5 and TRBJ1-4, with TRBD1 matching over 7 bases. CDR1 is MNHEY, CDR2 SVGAGI, per germline. The CDR3 spans 13 residues. V shed 5 bases and J 8 bases; nucleotides not matched to a gene: 5. CDR3: CASSPQGWEKLFF. Here the CDR3 DNA reads TGTGCCAGCAGTCCACAGGGGTGGGAAAAACTGTTTTTT.

This chain links TRBV7-9 with TRBJ1-5, with TRBD1 as a possible D gene (5 bases). The V end was cut by 5 bases, the J end by 7 bases, with 9 bases between. This CDR3 comprises 12 residues. Germline V gene lookup returns CDR1 SEHNR and CDR2 FQNEAQ (reference sequence). CDR3 loop: CASSRGFQPQHF. DNA for the CDR3: TGTGCCAGCAGCCGGGGGTTCCAGCCCCAGCATTTT.

The V call is TRBV21-1, the J call TRBJ2-3; whether TRBD2, the table's D call, matches the DNA was not checked. TRBV21-1 is designated a pseudogene. This CDR3 is 16 amino acids long. The CDR3 region is CASSKGLAGGADTQYF. In nucleotides, the CDR3 is TGTGCCAGCAGCAAAGGGCTAGCGGGCGGCGCGGATACGCAGTATTTT.

The chain recombines TRBV25-1 with TRBJ2-7, with D tentatively TRBD2 (5 bases). The length of the CDR3 is 15 residues. The germline V gene has CDR1 MGHDK and CDR2 SYGVNS. The V end was cut by 6 bases, the J end by 1 base, with 16 bases between. The CDR3 DNA sequence: TGTGCCAGCAGCACCCGGGATGGCGGATCCTACGAGCAGTACTTC. Amino acids: CASSTRDGGSYEQYF.

The rearrangement joins TRBV10-3 to TRBJ2-5, with 9 bases matching TRBD2. CDR1 and CDR2 (germline): ENHRY, SYGVKD. The CDR3 spans 13 residues. V shed 8 bases and J 5 bases; nucleotides not matched to a gene: 6. The CDR3 DNA is TGTGCCATCGGGGCTAGCGGGGCGGAGACCCAGTACTTC. Translated, it gives CAIGASGAETQYF.

The chain links TRBV5-1 to TRBJ2-1; perhaps TRBD2 as D (6 bases). Germline V lookup: CDR1 SGHRS, CDR2 YFSETQ. The CDR3 has 15 residues. Trimming took 4 bases from V and 0 from J, leaving 11 bases between them. As DNA, the CDR3 is TGCGCCAGCAGCATAACTAGCCCCTCCTACAATGAGCAGTTCTTC. It is translated as CASSITSPSYNEQFF.

V is TRBV5-4 and J is TRBJ1-2; 8 bases fit TRBD1. Unmatched junction bases numbered 10, after V lost 2 bases and J lost 4 bases. Germline V gene sequence: CDR1 SGHNT, CDR2 YYREEE (reference sequence). This CDR3 is 16 amino acids long. CDR3 sequence (DNA): TGTGCCAGCAGCTTTAAAATCGGGACAGGAAGCTATGGCTACACCTTC. It translates to CASSFKIGTGSYGYTF.

This clone was counted once. V usage is TRBV4-1 and J usage is TRBJ1-5; possibly TRBD1 for D (5 bases). The CDR3 runs 15 residues. In germline, CDR1 is MGHRA, CDR2 YSYEKL. V dropped 0 bases and J dropped 5 bases, with 11 bases sitting between them. CDR3 coding DNA: TGCGCCAGCAGCCAAGATAATGGGGGATATCAGCCCCAGCATTTT. Its protein is CASSQDNGGYQPQHF.

The genes are TRBV21-1 and TRBJ2-1; the table names TRBD2, a call not compared with the DNA. TRBV21-1 is flagged as a pseudogene. The CDR3 covers 15 residues. CDR3 DNA: TGTGCCAGCAGCCACGGACTAGCGGGAGATGGTGAGCAGTTCTTC. It is translated as CASSHGLAGDGEQFF.

The chain carries TRBV7-2 and TRBJ1-1; D remains unclear. Germline CDR1 is SGHTA and CDR2 is FQGNSA. The CDR3 has 12 amino acids. Trimming pared 7 bases from V and 1 base from J, leaving 7 bases between. DNA of the CDR3: TGTGCCAGCAACCGGCCGAACACTGAAGCTTTCTTT. Protein product: CASNRPNTEAFF.

This clone was detected once. The chain combines TRBV13 with TRBJ2-7; TRBD2 matches at 10 bases. The CDR3 totals 14 residues. Germline lookup yields CDR1 PRHDT and CDR2 FYEKMQ (reference sequence). With 4 bases clipped from V and 7 bases from J, the junction kept 7 bases outside the gene matches. The DNA of the CDR3 is TGTGCCAGCAGCTCGGGACTAGCGCTAGGGGAGCAGTACTTC. Translating it yields CASSSGLALGEQYF.